The clone carrying this T cell receptor beta chain was seen repeatedly, ten times or more. The antigen is undetermined. The sample belongs to a study of T-cell reconstitution after alpha-beta-depleted transplantation in children. Study-wide points: When one year had passed after transplant, most T-cell counts and diversity came from newly produced T cells. Alpha-beta T cells about two months after transplant reportedly derived from several hundred expanded graft clones. Day-60 TCRbeta diversity that was high in some patients was derived from surviving recipient T cells and thymic progenitors.

Molecular barcoding with unique molecular identifiers was used for the TCRbeta library. From the PCR reads, TCRdb called clonotypes with MiXCR, one entry per CDR3 protein. Of fewer than 450,000 distinct CDR3 sequences listed, 15% to 20% are singletons. Trimming left V 2 bases short and J 1 base short, with 5 bases between. In germline, CDR1 is MDHEN, CDR2 SYDVKM. The CDR3 has 13 residues. V and J are TRBV28 and TRBJ2-5; D unclear. Sample: PBMCs, mostly from graft donor cells, taken 360 days after TCRalphabeta/CD19-depleted stem cell transplant. The receptor was isolated from a male patient under 10 years old who had a stem cell transplant for acute lymphoblastic leukemia, so the T cells may come from the graft donor. The CDR3 DNA is TGTGCCAGCAGTTTAATGGGCCAAGAGACCCAGTACTTC. Encoded protein: CASSLMGQETQYF.